This T cell receptor beta chain was sequenced for a study of blood T cell repertoires in COVID-19 (dated by TCRdb to about 2020). Looking at the study overall: Samples from collaborators originated in the United States, Italy and Spain and spanned both the acute and convalescent phases of COVID-19. The prospective study material was composed of cDNA or gDNA derived from T cells, B-cell-depleted T cells, or PBMCs. The samples were drawn from two sources: the first 160 participants of the ongoing ImmuneRACE study, and fewer than 1,500 subjects contributed by 6 global collaborators. Nearly every sample came with metadata listing a de-identified subject ID, COVID-19 status, age in years and sex. Subjects who had been exposed to COVID-19, were actively infected with it, or had recovered from it provided the deeply sampled blood TCRbeta repertoires that made up the dataset. Where HLA class I and class II types were available, the types were taken from metadata supplied by the sample provider, not from assay-based typing. A freely available public database, intended as a resource for researchers studying the immune response to SARS-CoV-2, is where the repertoires were released. The study at large found these results: How much clinical and demographic metadata was included differed by source and by participant, and the metadata was provided uncurated.

From cysteine to valine, the CDR3 is 17 amino acids long. Only the CDR3 DNA is retained, 51 bases long and in frame from the first base. Cut back by 0 bases and 1 base, the V and J ends lie 17 bases apart. From a lookup of the germline V gene, CDR1 and CDR2 are SGHDT and YYEEEE. In regard to this clone: Its recognized antigen is unknown. Per-nucleotide qualities are absent, and no much larger clonotype sits a single base away.

The immunoSEQ Assay, a bias-controlled multiplex PCR, was used to amplify TCRbeta CDR3 regions from genomic DNA. The original pipeline was this. The number of nucleated cells in each sample was estimated from the amplification of reference gene primers within the assay. To quantify the absolute abundance of each unique TCRbeta CDR3 rearrangement, sequence reads were collapsed and filtered. For each sample, productive Simpson clonality was calculated as the square root of Simpson's diversity index over productive rearrangements. TCRdb took this table from immuneACCESS and kept in-frame rearrangements with V and J called. Such tables lack part of the clones; where checked against another copy, unresolved V genes explain under half of the gap, and the rest is unexplained. From that table come the V and J calls and clone size; the DNA was used to work out D and trimming. The sample profile shows about 250,000 clones; around 90% of them were found once. Together, the top ten hold 0.9% to 1% of the sample.

A second Seattle source provided samples from volunteer blood donors who had recovered from COVID-19. The collaborating institutions used their own protocols to collect whole blood in K2EDTA tubes. Collaborator samples were shipped for TCRbeta analysis as frozen whole blood, isolated PBMCs, or DNA extracted from either sample type. The clonotype was recovered from a woman between 40 and 55 years old who had recovered from COVID-19. The sequencing sample was made of peripheral blood. This chain is built from TRBV5-6 and TRBJ2-7; the D gene cannot be named for sure. CDR3 protein: CASSLAPQSSLSYEQYV. The DNA reads as follows: TGTGCCAGCAGCTTGGCCCCGCAGTCCTCCCTTTCCTACGAGCAGTACGTC.